This paragraph reports one T cell receptor (beta chain). Its specificity is not known. This entry is derived from a study of OX40 agonist ivuxolimab in advanced cancers. Study observations and caveats: Both CD4+ and CD8+ T cell populations in blood had undergone clonal expansion by week 6 at 0.1 to 3.0 mg/kg. Undetermined was the antigen specificity of the expanded peripheral T cells.

Germline assignment: CDR1 MDHEN and CDR2 SYDVKM. This CDR3 comprises 13 residues. Clones were read by immunoSEQ multiplex PCR, and TCRdb kept only the in-frame ones, dropping some. The data hold some 9,800 clones, with 77% observed a single time. This chain joins TRBV28 and TRBJ1-1; possibly TRBD1 for D (5 bases). This sequence originates from an adult with an advanced solid tumor such as melanoma, head and neck, liver or kidney cancer. Sequencing was performed on CD4+ or CD8+ T cells sorted from blood, taken in a trial of the OX40 agonist ivuxolimab. The DNA for the CDR3 is TGTGTAGCGGGCAGGGCGGTGAGGACTGAAGCTTTCTTT. Translation: CVAGRAVRTEAFF.